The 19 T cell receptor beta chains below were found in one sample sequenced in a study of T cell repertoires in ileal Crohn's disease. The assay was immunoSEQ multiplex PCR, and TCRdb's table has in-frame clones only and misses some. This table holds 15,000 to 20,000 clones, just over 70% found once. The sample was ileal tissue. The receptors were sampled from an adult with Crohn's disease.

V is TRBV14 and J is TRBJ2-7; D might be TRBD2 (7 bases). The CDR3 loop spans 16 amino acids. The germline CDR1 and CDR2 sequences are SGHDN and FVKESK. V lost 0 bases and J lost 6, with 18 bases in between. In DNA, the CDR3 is TGTGCCAGCAGCCAAGATAGGGGGGGGGTATCCAGCGAGCAGTACTTC. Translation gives CASSQDRGGVSSEQYF.

The DNA of the CDR3 is TGCGCCAGCAGCTTGGGGGACAGTCCTAATGAAAAACTGTTTTTT. Translation: CASSLGDSPNEKLFF. This sequence joins TRBV5-1 and TRBJ1-4, with 7 bases identical to TRBD1. Germline V CDR1 and CDR2: SGHRS, YFSETQ. This CDR3 spans 15 amino acids. Losses at the gene ends were 0 bases for V and 3 bases for J; bases not matched to a gene: 2.

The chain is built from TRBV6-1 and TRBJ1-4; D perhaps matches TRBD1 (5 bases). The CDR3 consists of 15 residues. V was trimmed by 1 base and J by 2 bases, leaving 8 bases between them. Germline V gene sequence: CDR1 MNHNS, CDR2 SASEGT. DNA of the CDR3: TGTGCCAGCAGTGAAGAACGGGGGACTAATGAAAAACTGTTTTTT. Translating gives CASSEERGTNEKLFF.

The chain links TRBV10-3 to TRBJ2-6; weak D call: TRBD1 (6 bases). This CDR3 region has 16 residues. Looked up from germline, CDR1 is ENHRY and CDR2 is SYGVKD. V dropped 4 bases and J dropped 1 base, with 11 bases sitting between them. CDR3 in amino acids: CAISANRVSGANVLTF. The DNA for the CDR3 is TGTGCCATCAGTGCAAACAGGGTATCTGGGGCCAACGTCCTGACTTTC.

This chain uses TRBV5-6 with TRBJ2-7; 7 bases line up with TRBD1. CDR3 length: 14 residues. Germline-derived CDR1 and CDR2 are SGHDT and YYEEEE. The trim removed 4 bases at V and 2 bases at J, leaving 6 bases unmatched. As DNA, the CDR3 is TGTGCCAGCAGCCTCCGGGGACAGACCTACGAGCAGTACTTC. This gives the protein CASSLRGQTYEQYF.

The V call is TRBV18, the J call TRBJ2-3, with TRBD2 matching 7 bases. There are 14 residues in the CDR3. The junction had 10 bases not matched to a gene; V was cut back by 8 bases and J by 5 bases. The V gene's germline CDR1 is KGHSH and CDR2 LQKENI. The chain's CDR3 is CASGPPKREDTQYF. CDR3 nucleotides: TGTGCCAGCGGACCCCCGAAGCGGGAAGATACGCAGTATTTT.

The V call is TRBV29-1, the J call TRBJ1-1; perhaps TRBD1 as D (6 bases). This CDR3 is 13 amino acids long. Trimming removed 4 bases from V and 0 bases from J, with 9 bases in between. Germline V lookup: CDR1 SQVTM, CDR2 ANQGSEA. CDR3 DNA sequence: TGCAGCGTTGGTGGACAGTTGAACACTGAAGCTTTCTTT. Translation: CSVGGQLNTEAFF.

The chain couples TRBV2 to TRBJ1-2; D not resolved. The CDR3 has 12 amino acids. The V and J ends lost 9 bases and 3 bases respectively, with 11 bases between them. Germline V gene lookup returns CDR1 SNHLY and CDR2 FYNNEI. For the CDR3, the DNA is TGTGCCAGGCGAGGGTCAGACTATGGCTACACCTTC. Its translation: CARRGSDYGYTF.

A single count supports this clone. The CDR3 here is CASSEPGVQGFNYGYTF. CDR3 nucleotides: TGTGCCAGCAGTGAACCGGGCGTACAGGGTTTTAACTATGGCTACACCTTC. V usage is TRBV25-1 and J usage is TRBJ1-2; possibly TRBD1 for D (6 bases). The germline gives CDR1 MGHDK, CDR2 SYGVNS. This CDR3 is built from 17 residues. V was shortened by 2 bases and J by 1 base, with 17 bases between the two germline ends.

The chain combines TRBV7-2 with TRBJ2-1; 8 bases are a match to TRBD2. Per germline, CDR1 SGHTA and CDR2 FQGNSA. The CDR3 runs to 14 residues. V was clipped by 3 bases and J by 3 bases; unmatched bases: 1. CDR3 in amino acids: CASSFRGGYNEQFF. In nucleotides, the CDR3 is TGTGCCAGCAGCTTCCGGGGGGGCTACAATGAGCAGTTCTTC.

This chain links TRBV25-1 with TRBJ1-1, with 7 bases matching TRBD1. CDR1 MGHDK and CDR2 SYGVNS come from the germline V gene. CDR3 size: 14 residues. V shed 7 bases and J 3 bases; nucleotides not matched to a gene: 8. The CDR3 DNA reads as TGTGCCAGCACTCGACAGGGTTGGGACACTGAAGCTTTCTTT. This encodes CASTRQGWDTEAFF.

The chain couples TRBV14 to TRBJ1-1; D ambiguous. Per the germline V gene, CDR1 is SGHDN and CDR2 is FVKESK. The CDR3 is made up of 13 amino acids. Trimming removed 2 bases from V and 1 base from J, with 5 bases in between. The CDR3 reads CASSQRRNTEAFF. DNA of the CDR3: TGTGCCAGCAGCCAAAGGAGGAACACTGAAGCTTTCTTT.

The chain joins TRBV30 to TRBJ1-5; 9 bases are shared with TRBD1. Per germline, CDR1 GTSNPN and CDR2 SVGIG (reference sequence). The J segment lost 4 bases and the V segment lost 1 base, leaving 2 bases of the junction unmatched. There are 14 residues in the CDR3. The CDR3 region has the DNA TGTGCCTGGAGTGCGACAGGGGGTAATCAGCCCCAGCATTTT. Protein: CAWSATGGNQPQHF.

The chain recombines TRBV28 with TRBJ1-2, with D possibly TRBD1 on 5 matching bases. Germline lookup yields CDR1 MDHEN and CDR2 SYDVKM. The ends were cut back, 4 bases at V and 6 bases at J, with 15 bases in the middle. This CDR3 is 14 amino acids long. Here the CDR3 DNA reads TGTGCCAGCAGTTCAGGGTTCCAAATCAATGGCTACACCTTC. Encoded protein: CASSSGFQINGYTF.

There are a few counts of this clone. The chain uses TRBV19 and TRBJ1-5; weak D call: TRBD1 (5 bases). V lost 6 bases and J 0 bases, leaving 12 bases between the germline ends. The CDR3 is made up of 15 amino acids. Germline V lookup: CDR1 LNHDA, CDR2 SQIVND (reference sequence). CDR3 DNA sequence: TGTGCCAGTAGACAGGAACAAATTAGCAATCAGCCCCAGCATTTT. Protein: CASRQEQISNQPQHF.

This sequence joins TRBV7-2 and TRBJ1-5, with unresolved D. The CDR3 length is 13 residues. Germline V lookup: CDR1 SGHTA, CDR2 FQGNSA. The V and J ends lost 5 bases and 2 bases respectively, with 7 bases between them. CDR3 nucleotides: TGTGCCAGCAGCGTCCGGGGCAATCAGCCCCAGCATTTT. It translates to CASSVRGNQPQHF.

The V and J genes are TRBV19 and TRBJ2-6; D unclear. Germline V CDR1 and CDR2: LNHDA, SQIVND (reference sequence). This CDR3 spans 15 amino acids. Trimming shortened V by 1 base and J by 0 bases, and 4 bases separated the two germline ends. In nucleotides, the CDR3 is TGTGCCAGTAGTATAGCCGTCTCTGGGGCCAACGTCCTGACTTTC. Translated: CASSIAVSGANVLTF.

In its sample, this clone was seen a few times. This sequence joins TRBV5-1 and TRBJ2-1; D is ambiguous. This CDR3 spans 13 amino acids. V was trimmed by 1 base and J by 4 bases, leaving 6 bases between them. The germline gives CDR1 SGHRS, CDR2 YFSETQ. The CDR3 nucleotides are TGCGCCAGCAGCTTGAGCGATTACAATGAGCAGTTCTTC. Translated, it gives CASSLSDYNEQFF.

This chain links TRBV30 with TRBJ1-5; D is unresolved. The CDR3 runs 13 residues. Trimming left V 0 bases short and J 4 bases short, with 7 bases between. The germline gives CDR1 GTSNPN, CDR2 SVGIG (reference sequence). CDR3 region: CAWSVAGNQPQHF. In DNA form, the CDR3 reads TGTGCCTGGAGTGTAGCGGGAAATCAGCCCCAGCATTTT.